This T cell receptor (beta chain) was identified in a study of CDR3 diversity in severe acne (dated by TCRdb to the late 2010s). This clonotype has at least ten counts. Its binding antigen is unknown. Base qualities are not provided; no much larger clone lies one nucleotide away. Receptor amplification or capture employed PCR. The reads were generated on an Illumina HiSeq 2000. Using fastp at Q25 and MiXCR, TCRdb reprocessed the public reads and kept productive beta chains. Records with the same CDR3 protein are collapsed into one entry carrying the most frequent genes and DNA. For this sample there are some 90,000 distinct CDR3 sequences; about 53% appear just once. The ten top clones hold around a tenth of the sample. According to the germline V gene, CDR1 reads MNHNS and CDR2 reads SASEGT. The trim is 8 bases for V and 1 base for J, with a gap of 17 bases between the germline ends. The CDR3 numbers 15 residues from cysteine through phenylalanine. This entry keeps only the CDR3 DNA: 45 bases, framed from base 1.

This receptor chain uses TRBV6-1 and TRBJ2-5; the D gene is perhaps TRBD1 or TRBD2, each of them matching over 5 bases. Sequencing was performed on blood. This sequence was found in a male donor with severe acne vulgaris. The CDR3 corresponds to CASSGAWQTQETQYF. The bases are TGTGCCAGCTCCGGGGCGTGGCAGACCCAAGAGACCCAGTACTTC.